These 4 T cell receptor beta chains were all obtained from the same sample, sequenced in a study of cytomegalovirus exposure and HLA in healthy donors. Primers: 60 Vbeta forward and 13 Jbeta reverse. Generated by immunoSEQ multiplex PCR, the TCRdb table keeps only in-frame clones and is missing some. This table has about 120,000 clones, over 75% appearing once. Sequenced: PBMCs. The receptors derive from a human donor in good health.

The chain has TRBV7-2 and TRBJ2-3; D possibly corresponds to TRBD1 (5 bases). The CDR3 is made up of 17 amino acids. Germline values: CDR1 SGHTA, CDR2 FQGNSA. Trimming removed 4 bases at V and 2 bases at J, with 19 bases between. CDR3 DNA: TGTGCCAGCAGCTCACCCAGGGTCCCCGGTGCCACAGATACGCAGTATTTT. This translates into CASSSPRVPGATDTQYF.

The chain links TRBV6-1 to TRBJ2-5, with D hard to call. V was trimmed by 6 bases and J by 5 bases, leaving 4 bases between them. Germline values: CDR1 MNHNS, CDR2 SASEGT. The CDR3 consists of 10 residues. CDR3 sequence: CASREETQYF. The CDR3 nucleotides are TGTGCCAGCAGGGAGGAGACCCAGTACTTC.

To note about this clone: The CDR3 does not end in the conserved phenylalanine or tryptophan, so this is likely a read error. In DNA, the CDR3 is TGTGCCAGCAGCACGACAGGAGGAGAAGGCTACACCTCC. Translation: CASSTTGGEGYTS. The chain is built from TRBV5-4 and TRBJ1-2, with D perhaps TRBD1 (6 bases). This CDR3 is built from 13 residues. Germline V gene sequence: CDR1 SGHNT, CDR2 YYREEE (reference sequence). V was pared by 4 bases and J by 8 bases, with 15 bases between.

The chain recombines TRBV6-1 with TRBJ1-5, with 9 nucleotides matching TRBD1. CDR1 is MNHNS, CDR2 SASEGT, per germline. This CDR3 is built from 15 residues. The J segment lost 2 bases and the V segment lost 6 bases, leaving 5 bases of the junction unmatched. CDR3 DNA sequence: TGTGCCAGCAGGGCACAGGGGGCGGGCAATCAGCCCCAGCATTTT. Its translation is CASRAQGAGNQPQHF.